One and the same sample provided the 30 T cell receptor beta chains below, sequenced in a study of regulatory T cells in long-lasting Graves disease. Time point specified: newly diagnosed GD, antithyroid drugs for less than 3 months. RNA isolated from PBMCs was used to make the TCR library. Through Arm-PCR of CDR3 regions and iRepertoire HTBI primers, TCR beta libraries were built. Using its own MiXCR run on the multiplex PCR reads, TCRdb lists one record per CDR3 protein. Altogether fewer than 550,000 distinct CDR3 sequences are present, roughly 15% being singletons, with the ten largest covering about 23%. The sample also formed part of further work on T cells in Graves' hyperthyroidism and ophthalmopathy.

Sequencing was performed on peripheral blood mononuclear cells (PBMCs), taken at new diagnosis, from a patient treated with antithyroid drugs. These receptors were collected from a woman under 30 with Graves disease.

This clonotype was detected many times. The chain recombines TRBV15 with TRBJ2-5, with a possible D match to TRBD1 (6 bases). CDR1 LNHNV and CDR2 YYDKDF come from the germline V gene (reference sequence). The CDR3 is 16 residues long. V was clipped by 4 bases and J by 0 bases, with 15 bases between them. The DNA of the CDR3 is TGTGCCACCAGCAAGGCACGGACAGCGAACCAAGAGACCCAGTACTTC. This translates into CATSKARTANQETQYF.

The rearrangement uses TRBV7-2 and TRBJ1-1; D is possibly TRBD1 (5 bases). This CDR3 contains 16 residues. Germline CDR1 and CDR2: SGHTA and FQGNSA. V lost 4 bases, J lost 1 base, and 16 bases lay in between. In DNA form, the CDR3 reads TGTGCCAGCAGCTCCCGACCGTCCGGGGGGAACACTGAAGCTTTCTTT. The encoded protein is CASSSRPSGGNTEAFF.

V and J are TRBV28 and TRBJ2-7; the match to TRBD2 covers 10 bases. The CDR3 has 17 amino acids. Germline CDR1 and CDR2: MDHEN and SYDVKM. With 3 bases clipped from V and 0 bases from J, the junction kept 8 bases outside the gene matches. This CDR3 reads CASSFPPGLALSYEQYF. CDR3 DNA sequence: TGTGCCAGCAGTTTCCCGCCGGGACTAGCGCTCTCCTACGAGCAGTACTTC.

The sample holds a few counts of this clonotype. J is TRBJ1-5 and V is TRBV20-1; the D gene is possibly TRBD1 (5 bases). This CDR3 has 15 amino acids. CDR1 DFQATT and CDR2 SNEGSKA come from the germline V gene (reference sequence). Between the trimmed V and J ends, which lost 3 bases and 3 bases, there was a span of 15 bases. The CDR3 is CSASVGASSNQPQHF. DNA of the CDR3: TGCAGTGCTAGTGTCGGGGCCAGCTCCAATCAGCCCCAGCATTTT.

This chain joins TRBV28 and TRBJ2-5; possible D gene TRBD1, 7 bases. The CDR3 has 14 amino acids. V lost 6 bases and J lost 5, with 16 bases in between. Germline CDR1 is MDHEN and CDR2 is SYDVKM. CDR3 protein: CASRKQGRGETQYF. In DNA, the CDR3 is TGTGCCAGCAGAAAACAGGGGCGGGGTGAGACCCAGTACTTC.

This sequence joins TRBV2 and TRBJ1-1; no definite D call. Trimming shortened V by 6 bases and J by 5 bases, and 10 bases separated the two germline ends. This CDR3 comprises 12 residues. Germline CDR1 SNHLY, CDR2 FYNNEI. The CDR3 reads CASREHRTEAFF. CDR3 in DNA: TGTGCCAGCAGAGAACATCGTACTGAAGCTTTCTTT.

This clonotype has ten or more counts. The chain combines TRBV6-1 with TRBJ1-4, with no clear D. Trimming took 5 bases from V and 10 from J, leaving 20 bases between them. Germline V gives CDR1 MNHNS, CDR2 SASEGT. CDR3 length: 15 amino acids. This chain's CDR3 is CASSPILPATGKLFF. The CDR3 region has the DNA TGTGCCAGCAGTCCCATTCTACCCGCCACGGGAAAACTGTTTTTT.

V is TRBV9 and J is TRBJ2-1, with TRBD2 identical over 8 bases. CDR3 length: 17 residues. CDR1 is SGDLS, CDR2 YYNGEE, per germline. Trimming cost V 0 bases and J 8 bases; bases outside gene matches: 13. The CDR3 loop is CASSVVGGSGSWDEQFF. The DNA of the CDR3 is TGTGCCAGCAGCGTAGTGGGGGGGAGCGGGAGCTGGGATGAGCAGTTCTTC.

There are a few counts of this clonotype. The rearrangement joins TRBV4-3 to TRBJ2-7, with 11 bases aligning to TRBD1. CDR1 is LGHNA and CDR2 is YSLEER in the germline V gene. The CDR3 is 15 amino acids. J lost 5 bases, V lost 5 bases, and 8 bases had no gene match. CDR3 nucleotides: TGCGCCAGCAGCGTGGACGCGGGACAGGGGGACGAGCAGTACTTC. Encoded protein: CASSVDAGQGDEQYF.

This rearrangement joins TRBV19 to TRBJ1-1; D call uncertain. The CDR3 covers 11 residues. Germline V gives CDR1 LNHDA, CDR2 SQIVND (reference sequence). Trimming cost V 3 bases and J 3 bases, with 2 bases left between them. Written as DNA, the CDR3 is TGTGCCAGTAGTATCGACACTGAAGCTTTCTTT. Encoded protein: CASSIDTEAFF.

The chain links TRBV28 to TRBJ2-7; 7 bases align to TRBD1. The CDR3 contains 13 residues. Germline CDR1 is MDHEN and CDR2 is SYDVKM. The J segment lost 2 bases and the V segment lost 6 bases, leaving 4 bases of the junction unmatched. CDR3: CASRTGTAYEQYF. The CDR3 DNA is TGTGCCAGCAGAACCGGGACAGCCTACGAGCAGTACTTC.

The V and J genes are TRBV10-1 and TRBJ1-1; tentatively, D is TRBD1 (6 bases). Trimming stripped 6 bases from V and 6 bases from J, with 20 bases between. CDR1 and CDR2 (germline): WNHNN, SYGVQD (reference sequence). CDR3 length: 15 residues. DNA of the CDR3: TGCGCCAGCAGCCCAGGGGTAGGGGTCGTCGCTGAAGCTTTCTTT. Its protein product is CASSPGVGVVAEAFF.

This clonotype came up many times. The chain has TRBV28 and TRBJ2-3, with D uncertain. CDR1 is MDHEN and CDR2 is SYDVKM in the germline V gene. The CDR3 has 13 amino acids. V was clipped by 6 bases and J by 0 bases, with 7 bases between them. CDR3 in amino acids: CASRPRSTDTQYF. In DNA, the CDR3 is TGTGCCAGCAGACCACGTAGCACAGATACGCAGTATTTT.

The sample holds many counts of this clonotype. The chain recombines TRBV2 with TRBJ1-6; 8 bases align to TRBD1. The germline gives CDR1 SNHLY, CDR2 FYNNEI. V trimming: 3 bases; J trimming: 7 bases; junction bases outside the gene matches: 5. The CDR3 length is 15 residues. The CDR3 nucleotides read TGTGCCAGCAGTGATCAGGGGGCGAGGAATTCACCCCTCCACTTT. Its translation is CASSDQGARNSPLHF.

The chain couples TRBV12-3 or TRBV12-4 to TRBJ1-5; D is uncertain. With 3 bases removed from V and 2 bases from J, the gap between germline ends came to 8 bases. This CDR3 has 14 residues. Written as DNA, the CDR3 is TGTGCCAGCAGTTTCGGCATTGGCAATCAGCCCCAGCATTTT. As protein: CASSFGIGNQPQHF.

The rearrangement joins TRBV6-5 to TRBJ2-1; D assignment may be TRBD1 or TRBD2 (5 bases each). Between the trimmed V and J ends, which lost 2 bases and 7 bases, there was a span of 24 bases. From germline, CDR1 is MNHEY and CDR2 SVGAGI. The CDR3 extends over 18 amino acids. The DNA for the CDR3 is TGTGCCAGCAGTTACCGTCTCGGGACCCGAGGGAGTAATAATGAGCAGTTCTTC. Its protein is CASSYRLGTRGSNNEQFF.

This clonotype occurred a few times. The rearrangement links TRBV5-1 to TRBJ2-3, with unresolved D. From germline, CDR1 is SGHRS and CDR2 YFSETQ. The CDR3 is made up of 14 amino acids. The V and J ends lost 0 bases and 6 bases respectively, with 11 bases between them. This CDR3 reads CASSLAPGFDTQYF. DNA of the CDR3: TGCGCCAGCAGCTTGGCTCCTGGGTTTGATACGCAGTATTTT.

This clonotype was counted only a few times. The likely explanation is a read error, given a far larger clone one base away. The gene calls are TRBV2 and TRBJ2-5; D is ambiguous. The J call may be in error: the DNA end matches TRBJ2-1 better. CDR1 and CDR2 (germline): SNHLY, FYNNEI. This CDR3 is built from 15 residues. Here the CDR3 reads CASSDSIDGYNEQFF. CDR3 in DNA: TGTGCCAGCAGTGATTCCATTGACGGGTACAATGAGCAGTTCTTC.

This clonotype occurred many times. The J gene is TRBJ1-5, the V gene TRBV13, with a tentative D call TRBD1 (5 bases). V was clipped by 5 bases and J by 9 bases, with 14 bases between them. The CDR3 loop spans 13 amino acids. Germline V gene lookup returns CDR1 PRHDT and CDR2 FYEKMQ (reference sequence). CDR3 sequence reads: CASSLGGSGPQHF. The CDR3 bases are TGTGCCAGCAGCCTGGGGGGGTCCGGGCCCCAGCATTTT.

The CDR3: CASSQTFRGYTF. The CDR3 nucleotides read TGTGCCAGCAGTCAGACATTCCGTGGCTACACCTTC. The rearrangement links TRBV28 to TRBJ1-2; no reliable D call. The CDR3 sequence is 12 residues long. In germline, CDR1 is MDHEN, CDR2 SYDVKM. Trimming removed 5 bases at V and 7 bases at J, with 11 bases between.

In its sample, this clonotype was seen many times. The chain combines TRBV27 with TRBJ2-5; TRBD1 might be the D (6 bases). CDR1 and CDR2 (germline): MNHEY, SMNVEV (reference sequence). The CDR3 runs to 14 residues. V was pared by 4 bases and J by 4 bases, with 13 bases between. CDR3 bases: TGTGCCAGCAGTTCACAGGGTAGGGCAGAGACCCAGTACTTC. Protein product: CASSSQGRAETQYF.

This clonotype has a count of ten or more. The chain carries TRBV6-1 and TRBJ2-7, with a weak D call TRBD1 (5 bases). V lost 9 bases to trimming and J lost 4 bases, with 10 bases between them. Germline assignment: CDR1 MNHNS and CDR2 SASEGT. This CDR3 contains 11 residues. The CDR3 bases are TGTGCCAGGGCAGGGCTATACGAGCAGTACTTC. Protein: CARAGLYEQYF.

The rearrangement uses TRBV10-3 and TRBJ2-3; no clear D. The length of the CDR3 is 15 residues. The germline CDR1 and CDR2 sequences are ENHRY and SYGVKD. Between the trimmed V and J ends, which lost 3 bases and 1 base, there was a span of 11 bases. CDR3 bases: TGTGCCATCAGTGACATAAATCTGGGCACAGATACGCAGTATTTT. It yields the protein CAISDINLGTDTQYF.

This clonotype was seen just once. The rearrangement links TRBV27 to TRBJ1-5; no clear D. Germline V gene data show CDR1 as MNHEY and CDR2 as SMNVEV (reference sequence). CDR3 size: 13 residues. V lost 3 bases and J 4 bases, leaving 7 bases between the germline ends. The CDR3 DNA follows: TGTGCCAGCAGTTTGGTCCTTAATCAGCCCCAGCATTTT. The encoded protein is CASSLVLNQPQHF.

This clonotype was observed many times. The V gene is TRBV12-3 or TRBV12-4, the J gene TRBJ2-4; 10 bases match TRBD2. The CDR3 runs 15 residues. Trimming cost V 3 bases and J 2 bases; bases outside gene matches: 1. This CDR3 is CASSFTSGTKNIQYF. As DNA, the CDR3 is TGTGCCAGCAGTTTTACTAGCGGGACCAAAAACATTCAGTACTTC.

This clonotype was detected ten times or more. This chain uses TRBV12-3 or TRBV12-4 with TRBJ2-2; D ambiguous. The CDR3 loop spans 14 amino acids. Trimming shortened V by 6 bases and J by 1 base, and 9 bases separated the two germline ends. The CDR3 here is CASSSRRNTGELFF. CDR3 nucleotide sequence: TGTGCCAGCAGCTCTCGACGGAACACCGGGGAGCTGTTTTTT.

Notes on this clonotype: Being one base from a much bigger clone, this may be a read error. V is TRBV5-1 and J is TRBJ1-1; D possibly corresponds to TRBD1 (5 bases). The germline CDR1 and CDR2 sequences are SGHRS and YFSETQ. CDR3 length: 15 residues. CDR3 coding DNA: TGCGCCAGCGGCTTGTCGGCAGGCGGGACCGCTGAAGCTTTCTTT. This translates into CASGLSAGGTAEAFF.

At least ten counts were recorded for this clonotype. The chain combines TRBV15 with TRBJ2-3; 8 nucleotides agree with TRBD2. Losses at the gene ends were 5 bases for V and 1 base for J; bases not matched to a gene: 11. Germline V lookup: CDR1 LNHNV, CDR2 YYDKDF (reference sequence). This CDR3 is built from 17 residues. The CDR3 coding sequence is TGTGCCACCAGCGCAGGACTAGCCCTACATCGCACAGATACGCAGTATTTT. This sequence encodes CATSAGLALHRTDTQYF.

This clonotype was detected many times. The J gene is TRBJ2-7, the V gene TRBV20-1; D is perhaps TRBD2 (5 bases). The germline V gene encodes CDR1 DFQATT and CDR2 SNEGSKA (reference sequence). The CDR3 consists of 13 residues. V was cut by 2 bases and J by 5 bases, with 13 bases left in between. The CDR3 coding sequence is TGCAGTGCTAGACTCGGGAATGGAGACGAGCAGTACTTC. Its protein is CSARLGNGDEQYF.

This clonotype was seen more than once but under ten times. V and J are TRBV5-1 and TRBJ2-5; weak D call: TRBD2 (6 bases). The germline CDR1 and CDR2 sequences are SGHRS and YFSETQ. V was trimmed by 3 bases and J by 3 bases, leaving 12 bases between them. The CDR3 is 14 residues long. CDR3 coding DNA: TGCGCCAGCAGCTCCCAAGGCGGGAAAGAGACCCAGTACTTC. Encoded protein: CASSSQGGKETQYF.